The T cell receptor (beta chain) described here comes from a study of OX40 agonist ivuxolimab in advanced cancers. Across the whole study: Allowance was made for prior anti-PD-1, anti-PD-L1 or anti-CTLA-4 therapy, and 40% to 45% had some. Overall study findings and caveats: CD8+ T cells were the subset that, on average, had more expanded clones than CD4+.

The ends were cut back, 4 bases at V and 6 bases at J, with 13 bases in the middle. The CDR3 has 14 residues. Germline CDR1 SGHRS, CDR2 YFSETQ. Remarks on this clone: Its antigen is undetermined.

Only in-frame clones appear in the TCRdb table, and some are missing; sequencing was by immunoSEQ multiplex PCR. The profile shows 65,000 to 85,000 clones, around 86% of them singletons. The receptor was isolated from an adult with an advanced solid tumor such as melanoma, head and neck, liver or kidney cancer. The V call is TRBV5-1, the J call TRBJ1-4; no clear D. The sample here was CD4+ or CD8+ T cells sorted from blood, taken in a trial of the OX40 agonist ivuxolimab. The CDR3 bases are TGCGCCAGCAGCCCGGGGTTTCGTGATGAAAAACTGTTTTTT. It specifies CASSPGFRDEKLFF.